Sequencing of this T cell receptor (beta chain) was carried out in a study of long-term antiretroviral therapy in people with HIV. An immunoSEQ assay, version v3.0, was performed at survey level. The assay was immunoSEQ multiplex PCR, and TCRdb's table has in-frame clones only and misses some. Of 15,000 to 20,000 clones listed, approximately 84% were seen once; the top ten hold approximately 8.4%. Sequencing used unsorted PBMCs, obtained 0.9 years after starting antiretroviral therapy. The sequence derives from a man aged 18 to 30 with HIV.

CDR3 DNA sequence: TGTGCCTCACTAACCCAGGAGACCCAGTACTTC. Its protein is CASLTQETQYF. V and J are TRBV28 and TRBJ2-5, with D hard to call. This CDR3 has 11 amino acids. Germline lookup yields CDR1 MDHEN and CDR2 SYDVKM. Trimming took 11 bases from V and 5 from J, leaving 12 bases between them.